This T cell receptor (beta chain) is drawn from a study of identical twins. Trimming shortened V by 3 bases and J by 7 bases, and 7 bases separated the two germline ends. The CDR3 covers 13 residues. CDR1 is SGHDN and CDR2 is FVKESK in the germline V gene. TCRdb processed the 5' RACE reads anew with MiXCR; each CDR3 protein has one entry. The sample consists of roughly 630,000 distinct CDR3 sequences, less than 9% of them appearing once. This clonotype showed up many times. In addition, the sample was reused for a study of yellow fever vaccine responses in identical twins.

The clonotype was recovered from a woman in her late teens or twenties in good health. Sample: PBMCs. This chain uses TRBV14 with TRBJ1-6; D unclear. The CDR3 here is CASSQTKNSPLHF. The CDR3, as DNA: TGTGCCAGCAGCCAGACCAAAAATTCACCCCTCCACTTT.